This TCR beta chain is from a study of beta chain features in type 1 diabetes (dated by TCRdb to 2016 to 2019). Study-level background: No differences in mean age, gender distribution, total cell number or subset yield were found between patients and healthy donors. In the study, TCRB repertoires of sorted circulating CD4+ T cell subsets from recently diagnosed type 1 diabetes patients were compared with those of matched healthy donors. A total of 100 million to 110 million sorted cells were examined across all samples, and a strong correlation was observed between cell number per subset and RNA yield. Regulatory and stem cell-like memory subsets were obtained from only 8 patients and roughly eight healthy donors, while naive and central memory subsets were obtained from all 30 or so donors. General findings and caveats noted by the study authors: At VDJ recombination sites, type 1 diabetes patients had fewer insertions and more deleted nucleotides, which implies abnormalities in thymic rearrangement. Because cDNA rather than genomic DNA was sequenced, highly expressing activated cells could have been over-represented, although no difference in activation and CD3 levels was found between groups. Because the HLA sub-analyses included only small numbers of individuals, any influence of HLA type on TCRB rearrangement was left unresolved. Shorter templates might be favored by PCR, yet because patient and control samples were amplified and corrected together, any such skew would affect both groups equally. In all four CD4+ subsets, TCRB CDR3 length was moderately but significantly shorter in type 1 diabetes patients. Naive, central memory and regulatory TCRB repertoires appeared to be more similar among patients than among healthy donors.

Worth noting for this clone: Which antigen it targets is not known. Base qualities were left out, and no much larger clone turns up one base away.

V gives up 2 bases and J gives up 7 bases, and the segment between their germline ends measures 6 bases. From the germline V gene, CDR1 is KGHSH and CDR2 is LQKENI. Spanning cysteine to phenylalanine, the CDR3 consists of 12 amino acids. Only the CDR3 DNA stays, 36 bases, in frame from base 1. Each donor gave one peripheral blood draw, about 110 mL on average, collected into heparinised tubes. A BD FACSAria II and a panel including CD45RO, CCR7, CD25, CD127, CD95 and CD27 were used to sort naive, central memory, regulatory and stem cell-like memory CD4+ T cells. Purity was above 98% for every sorted population. Right away, PBMCs were isolated by Lymphoprep density gradient centrifugation and were stained directly, with no culture step. To minimize batch effects, samples were stained and sorted in pairs, one healthy donor with one patient per experiment. All of the isolated RNA was reverse transcribed with the High Capacity cDNA Reverse Transcription Kit, so expressed TCRB transcripts were sequenced. For stem cell-like memory T cell samples, survey-depth immunoSEQ sequencing was used, averaging about 1 million total reads per sample. Sorted cells were lysed in RLT buffer and RNA was extracted with DNase-treated RNeasy Micro or Mini kits, depending on cell number. To prevent cross-contamination, each cell subset was processed individually, whereas patient and healthy donor samples were processed jointly. TCRB sequences were amplified from cDNA with the immunoSEQ multiplex PCR, producing 87-bp fragments spanning the CDR3 region. Amplicons were sequenced on the Illumina HiSeq platform. The paper's processing steps were these. Synthetic template baselines were used to correct PCR bias computationally, reads within Hamming distance 2 were collapsed together, and singletons that could not be merged were discarded. Reads were aligned to IMGT to assign V, D and J genes, CDR3 length, and insertions or deletions at six rearrangement sites. Clonotype counts were normalized to sorted cell number within each subset before computing true diversity and Gini coefficients with the tcR R package. Repertoire sharing was quantified using the overlap coefficient calculated on TCRB nucleotide sequences. This immuneACCESS table, as held by TCRdb, lists in-frame sequences with V and J called but not all clones. Of the missing ones, under half trace to an unresolved V gene in checked studies; the others have no known cause. The V and J calls and clone size were taken over from that table, and D and trimming were inferred from the DNA. In all, the sample holds 53,000 or so clones, and 63% of those were seen once. Of the sample, 0.29% falls within the top ten clones.

The sequence was obtained from a woman aged 25-40 years with type 1 diabetes. The receptor chain draws on TRBV18 and TRBJ2-1; the D segment cannot be called with confidence. The sequenced material came from stem cell memory CD4+ T cells from blood. Sample cell subset or site, as interpreted from the label and publication: stem cell-like memory CD4+ T cells. The nucleotide sequence reads as follows: TGTGCCAGCTCACCATCCCGGAATGAGCAGTTCTTC. It is translated as CASSPSRNEQFF.